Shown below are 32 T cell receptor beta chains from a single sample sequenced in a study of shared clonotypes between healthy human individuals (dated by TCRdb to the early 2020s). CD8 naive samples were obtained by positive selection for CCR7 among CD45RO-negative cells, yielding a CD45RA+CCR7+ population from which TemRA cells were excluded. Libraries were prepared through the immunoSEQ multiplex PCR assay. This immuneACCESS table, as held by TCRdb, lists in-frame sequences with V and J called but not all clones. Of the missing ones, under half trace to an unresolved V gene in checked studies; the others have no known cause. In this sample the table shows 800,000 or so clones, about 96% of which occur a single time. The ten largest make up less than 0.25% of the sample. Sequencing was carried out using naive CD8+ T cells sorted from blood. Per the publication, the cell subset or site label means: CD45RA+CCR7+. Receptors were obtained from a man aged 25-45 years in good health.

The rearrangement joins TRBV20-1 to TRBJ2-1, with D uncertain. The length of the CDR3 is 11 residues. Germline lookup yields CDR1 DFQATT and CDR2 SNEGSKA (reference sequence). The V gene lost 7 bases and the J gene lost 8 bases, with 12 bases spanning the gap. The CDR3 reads CSVGQTHEQFF. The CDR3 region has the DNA TGCAGTGTAGGGCAGACGCATGAGCAGTTCTTC.

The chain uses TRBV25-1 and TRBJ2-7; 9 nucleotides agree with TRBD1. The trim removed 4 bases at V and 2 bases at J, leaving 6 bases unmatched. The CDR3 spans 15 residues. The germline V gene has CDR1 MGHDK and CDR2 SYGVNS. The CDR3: CASSVTGTGTYEQYF. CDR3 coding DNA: TGTGCCAGCAGTGTGACCGGGACAGGGACCTACGAGCAGTACTTC.

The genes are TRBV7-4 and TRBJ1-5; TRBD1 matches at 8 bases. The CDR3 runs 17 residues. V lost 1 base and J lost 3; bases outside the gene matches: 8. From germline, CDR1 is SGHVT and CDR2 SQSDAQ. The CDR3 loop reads CASSLGEQGVINQPQHF. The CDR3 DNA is TGTGCCAGCAGCTTAGGGGAACAGGGGGTTATCAATCAGCCCCAGCATTTT.

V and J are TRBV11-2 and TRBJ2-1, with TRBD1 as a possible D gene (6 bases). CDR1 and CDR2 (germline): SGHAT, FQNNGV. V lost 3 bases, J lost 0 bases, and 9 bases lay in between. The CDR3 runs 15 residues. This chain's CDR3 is CASSFYRVSYNEQFF. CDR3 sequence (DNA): TGTGCCAGCAGCTTCTACAGGGTCTCCTACAATGAGCAGTTCTTC.

DNA for the CDR3: TGTGCCAGCAGCTTTCAGGGGGTGGAAGCTTTCTTT. Translated, it gives CASSFQGVEAFF. The chain links TRBV7-9 to TRBJ1-1; 7 nucleotides agree with TRBD1. The junction had 3 bases not matched to a gene; V was cut back by 3 bases and J by 8 bases. CDR1 and CDR2 (germline): SEHNR, FQNEAQ (reference sequence). This CDR3 spans 12 amino acids.

The DNA of the CDR3 is TGCGCCAGCAGCCAAGTGTCTGGGGTTACCTACGAGCAGTACTTC. It translates to CASSQVSGVTYEQYF. The chain is built from TRBV4-1 and TRBJ2-7; D call uncertain. V lost 1 base, J lost 2 bases, and 12 bases lay in between. The CDR3 loop spans 15 amino acids. The germline gives CDR1 MGHRA, CDR2 YSYEKL.

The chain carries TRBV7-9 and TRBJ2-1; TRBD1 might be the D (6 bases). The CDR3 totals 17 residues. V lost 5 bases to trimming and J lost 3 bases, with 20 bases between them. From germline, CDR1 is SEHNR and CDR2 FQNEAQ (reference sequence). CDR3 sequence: CASSQTGTRFNYNEQFF. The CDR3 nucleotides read TGTGCCAGCAGCCAGACCGGGACACGCTTCAACTACAATGAGCAGTTCTTC.

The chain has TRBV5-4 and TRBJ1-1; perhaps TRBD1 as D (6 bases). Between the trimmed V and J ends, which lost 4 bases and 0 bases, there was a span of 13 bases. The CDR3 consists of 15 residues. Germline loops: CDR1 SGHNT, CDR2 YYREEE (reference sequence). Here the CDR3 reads CASSPGQYLNTEAFF. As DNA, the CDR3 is TGTGCCAGCAGCCCTGGACAGTACTTGAACACTGAAGCTTTCTTT.

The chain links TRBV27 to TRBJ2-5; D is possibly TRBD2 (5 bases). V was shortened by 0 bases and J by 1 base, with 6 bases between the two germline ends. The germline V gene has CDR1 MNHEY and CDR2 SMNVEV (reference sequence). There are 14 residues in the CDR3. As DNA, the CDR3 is TGTGCCAGCAGTTTATCGGACTCCCAAGAGACCCAGTACTTC. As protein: CASSLSDSQETQYF.

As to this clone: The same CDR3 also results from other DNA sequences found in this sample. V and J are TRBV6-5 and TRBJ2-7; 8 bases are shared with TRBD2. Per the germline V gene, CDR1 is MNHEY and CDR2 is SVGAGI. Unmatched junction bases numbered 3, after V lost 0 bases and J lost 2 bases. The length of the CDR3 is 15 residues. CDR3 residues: CASSYSSAGAYEQYF. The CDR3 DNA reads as TGTGCCAGCAGTTACTCGTCAGCGGGGGCCTACGAGCAGTACTTC.

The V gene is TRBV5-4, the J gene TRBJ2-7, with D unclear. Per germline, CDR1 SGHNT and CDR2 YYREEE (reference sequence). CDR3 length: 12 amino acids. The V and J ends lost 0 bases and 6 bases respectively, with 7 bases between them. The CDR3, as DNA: TGTGCCAGCAGCTTGGATAGTGCCGAGCAGTACTTC. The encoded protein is CASSLDSAEQYF. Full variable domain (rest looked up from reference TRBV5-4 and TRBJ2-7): ETGVTQSPTHLIKTRGQQVTLRCSSQSGHNTVSWYQQALGQGPQFIFQYYREEENGRGNFPPRFSGLQFPNYSSELNVNALELDDSALYLCASSLDSAEQYFGPGTRLTVT.

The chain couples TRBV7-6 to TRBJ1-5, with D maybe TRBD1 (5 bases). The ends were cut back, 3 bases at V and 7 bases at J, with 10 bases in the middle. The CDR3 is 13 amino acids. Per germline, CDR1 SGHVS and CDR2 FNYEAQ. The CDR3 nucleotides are TGTGCCAGCAGCTTGGGGGTTGGCCAGCCCCAGCATTTT. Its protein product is CASSLGVGQPQHF.

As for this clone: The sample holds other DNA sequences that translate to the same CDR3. Here the CDR3 DNA reads TGCAGCGTTGGACGCGCGGGAGGGACCTACGAGCAGTACTTC. Translation gives CSVGRAGGTYEQYF. The rearrangement joins TRBV29-1 to TRBJ2-7; TRBD2 aligns across 9 bases. Trimming at V came to 4 bases and at J to 2 bases, leaving 6 bases not matched to a gene. This CDR3 is built from 14 residues. Germline CDR1 and CDR2: SQVTM and ANQGSEA.

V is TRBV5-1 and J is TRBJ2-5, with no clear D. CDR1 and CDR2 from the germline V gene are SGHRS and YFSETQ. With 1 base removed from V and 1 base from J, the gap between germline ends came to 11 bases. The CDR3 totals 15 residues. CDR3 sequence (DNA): TGCGCCAGCAGCTTGAACCAGGCCCCCCAAGAGACCCAGTACTTC. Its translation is CASSLNQAPQETQYF.

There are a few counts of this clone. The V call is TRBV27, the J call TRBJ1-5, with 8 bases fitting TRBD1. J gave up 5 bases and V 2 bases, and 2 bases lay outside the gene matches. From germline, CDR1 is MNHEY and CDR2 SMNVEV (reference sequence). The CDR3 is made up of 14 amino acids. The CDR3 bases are TGTGCCAGCAGTTTAAACAGGGGGGATCAGCCCCAGCATTTT. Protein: CASSLNRGDQPQHF.

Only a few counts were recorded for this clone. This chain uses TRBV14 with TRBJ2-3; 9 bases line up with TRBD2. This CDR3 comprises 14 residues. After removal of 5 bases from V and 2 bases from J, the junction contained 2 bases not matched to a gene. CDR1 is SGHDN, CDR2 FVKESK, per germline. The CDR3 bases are TGTGCCAGCAGCTTAGCGGGAGACACAGATACGCAGTATTTT. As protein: CASSLAGDTDTQYF.

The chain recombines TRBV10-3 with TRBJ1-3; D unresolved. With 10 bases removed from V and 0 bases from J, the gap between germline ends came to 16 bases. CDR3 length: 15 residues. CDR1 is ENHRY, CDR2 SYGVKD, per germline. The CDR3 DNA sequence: TGTGCCACCGAACCGGACGGTAACTCTGGAAACACCATATATTTT. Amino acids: CATEPDGNSGNTIYF.

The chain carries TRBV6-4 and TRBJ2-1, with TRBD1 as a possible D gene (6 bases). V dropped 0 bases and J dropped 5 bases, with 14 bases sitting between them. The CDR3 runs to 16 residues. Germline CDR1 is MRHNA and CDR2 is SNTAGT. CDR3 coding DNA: TGTGCCAGCAGTGACTCGGTGGCAGGGGCTAACAATGAGCAGTTCTTC. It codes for CASSDSVAGANNEQFF.

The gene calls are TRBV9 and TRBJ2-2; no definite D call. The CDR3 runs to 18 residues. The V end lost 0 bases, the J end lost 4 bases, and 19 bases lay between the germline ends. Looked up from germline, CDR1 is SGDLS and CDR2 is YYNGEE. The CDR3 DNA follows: TGTGCCAGCAGCGTAGCGATTTGGGCTCACGACTCCACCGGGGAGCTGTTTTTT. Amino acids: CASSVAIWAHDSTGELFF.

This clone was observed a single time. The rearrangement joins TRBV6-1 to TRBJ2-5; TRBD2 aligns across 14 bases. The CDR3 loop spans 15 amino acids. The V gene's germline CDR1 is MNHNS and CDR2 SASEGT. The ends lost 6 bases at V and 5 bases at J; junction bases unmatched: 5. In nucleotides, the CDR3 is TGTGCCAGCAGCGGGACTAGCGGGAGTAGGGAGACCCAGTACTTC. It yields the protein CASSGTSGSRETQYF.

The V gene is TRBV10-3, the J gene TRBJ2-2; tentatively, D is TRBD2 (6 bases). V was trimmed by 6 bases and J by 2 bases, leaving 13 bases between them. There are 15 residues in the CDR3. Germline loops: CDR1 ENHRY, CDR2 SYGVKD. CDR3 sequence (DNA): TGTGCCATCAGGGAGAGGGACTTCAACACCGGGGAGCTGTTTTTT. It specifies CAIRERDFNTGELFF.

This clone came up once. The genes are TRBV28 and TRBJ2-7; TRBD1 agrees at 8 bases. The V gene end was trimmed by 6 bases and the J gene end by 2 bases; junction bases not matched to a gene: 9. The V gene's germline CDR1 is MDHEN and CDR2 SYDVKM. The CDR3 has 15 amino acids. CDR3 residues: CASSGVDRAAYEQYF. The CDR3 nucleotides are TGTGCCAGCAGCGGAGTGGACAGGGCCGCCTACGAGCAGTACTTC. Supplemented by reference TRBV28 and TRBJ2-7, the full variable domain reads DVKVTQSSRYLVKRTGEKVFLECVQDMDHENMFWYRQDPGLGLRLIYFSYDVKMKEKGDIPEGYSVSREKKERFSLILESASTNQTSMYLCASSGVDRAAYEQYFGPGTRLTVT.

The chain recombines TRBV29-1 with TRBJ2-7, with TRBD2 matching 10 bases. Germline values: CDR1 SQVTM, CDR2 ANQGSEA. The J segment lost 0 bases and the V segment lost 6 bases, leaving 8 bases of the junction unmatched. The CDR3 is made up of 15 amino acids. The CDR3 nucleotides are TGCAGCGTCTCCGGGACTAGCGACTTCTCCTACGAGCAGTACTTC. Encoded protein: CSVSGTSDFSYEQYF.

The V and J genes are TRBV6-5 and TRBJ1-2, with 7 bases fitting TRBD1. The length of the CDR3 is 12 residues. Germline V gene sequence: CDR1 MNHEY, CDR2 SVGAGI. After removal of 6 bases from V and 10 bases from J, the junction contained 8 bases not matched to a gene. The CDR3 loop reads CASRGRQGYYTF. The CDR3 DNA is TGTGCCAGCAGGGGACGACAGGGCTACTACACCTTC.

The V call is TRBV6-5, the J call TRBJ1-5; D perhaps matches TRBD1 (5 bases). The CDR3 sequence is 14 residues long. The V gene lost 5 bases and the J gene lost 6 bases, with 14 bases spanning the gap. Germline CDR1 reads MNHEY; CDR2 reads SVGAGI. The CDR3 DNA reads TGTGCCAGCAGTAGCGGGGGTGGGCTTCAGCCCCAGCATTTT. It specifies CASSSGGGLQPQHF.

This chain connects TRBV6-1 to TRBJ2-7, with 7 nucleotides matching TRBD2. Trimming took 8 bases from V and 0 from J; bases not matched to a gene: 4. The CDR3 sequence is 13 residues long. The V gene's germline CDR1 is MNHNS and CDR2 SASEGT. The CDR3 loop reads CASGRDYSYEQYF. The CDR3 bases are TGTGCCAGCGGAAGGGACTACTCCTACGAGCAGTACTTC.

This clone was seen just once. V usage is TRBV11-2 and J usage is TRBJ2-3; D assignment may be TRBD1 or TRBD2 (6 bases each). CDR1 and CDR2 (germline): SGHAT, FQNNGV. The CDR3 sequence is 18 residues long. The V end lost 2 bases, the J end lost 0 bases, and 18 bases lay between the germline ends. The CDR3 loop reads CASSLRAPGGGSTDTQYF. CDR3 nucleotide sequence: TGTGCCAGCAGCTTAAGGGCCCCCGGGGGCGGAAGCACAGATACGCAGTATTTT.

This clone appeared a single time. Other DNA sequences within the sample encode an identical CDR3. The CDR3 reads CASSGRGQETQYF. The CDR3 coding sequence is TGTGCCAGCAGCGGAAGAGGACAAGAGACCCAGTACTTC. V and J are TRBV7-9 and TRBJ2-5; no definite D call. The CDR3 spans 13 residues. Germline V gene sequence: CDR1 SEHNR, CDR2 FQNEAQ (reference sequence). The V gene lost 5 bases and the J gene lost 2 bases, with 9 bases spanning the gap.

CDR3 DNA sequence: TGTGCCAGCAGCTTACGGGGGTTGAACACTGAAGCTTTCTTT. Translation: CASSLRGLNTEAFF. The V and J genes are TRBV7-8 and TRBJ1-1; possible D gene TRBD1, 5 bases. V dropped 2 bases and J dropped 0 bases, with 7 bases sitting between them. CDR1 and CDR2 (germline): SGHVS, FQNEAQ. This CDR3 is built from 14 residues.

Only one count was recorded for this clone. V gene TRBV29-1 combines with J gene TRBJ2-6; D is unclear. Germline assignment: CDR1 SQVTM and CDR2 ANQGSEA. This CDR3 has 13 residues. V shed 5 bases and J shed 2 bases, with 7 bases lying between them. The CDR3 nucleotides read TGCAGCGTTATTCGCGCTGGGGCCAACGTCCTGACTTTC. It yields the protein CSVIRAGANVLTF.

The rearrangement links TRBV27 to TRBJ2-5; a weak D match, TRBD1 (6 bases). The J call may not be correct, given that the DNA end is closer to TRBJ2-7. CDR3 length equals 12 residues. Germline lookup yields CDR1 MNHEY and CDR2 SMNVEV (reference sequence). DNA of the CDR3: TGTGCCAGCAGTTTATGGGGGCGCGAGCAGTACTTC. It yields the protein CASSLWGREQYF.

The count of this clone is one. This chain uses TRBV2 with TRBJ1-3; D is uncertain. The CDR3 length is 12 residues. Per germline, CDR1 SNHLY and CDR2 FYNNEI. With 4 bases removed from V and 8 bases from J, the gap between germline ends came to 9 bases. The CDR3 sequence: CASSVSSDTIYF. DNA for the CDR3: TGTGCCAGCAGTGTCAGTTCTGACACCATATATTTT.